The source of this T cell receptor beta chain is a study of blood T cell repertoires in COVID-19. V shed 5 bases, J shed 3 bases, and the junction held 6 bases outside the gene matches. The CDR3 has 15 residues. CDR1 and CDR2 (germline): SGHAT, FQNNGV. Clones were read by immunoSEQ multiplex PCR, and TCRdb kept only the in-frame ones, dropping some. The data hold 71,000 or so clones, with 90% observed a single time. Sequenced input: peripheral blood. This clonotype originated in a woman aged 18-29 years with acute or convalescent COVID-19. V is TRBV11-2 and J is TRBJ2-1, with 8 bases lining up with TRBD1. The CDR3 here is CASSQSGQDYNEQFF. The CDR3 region has the DNA TGTGCCAGCAGCCAATCGGGACAGGACTACAATGAGCAGTTCTTC.